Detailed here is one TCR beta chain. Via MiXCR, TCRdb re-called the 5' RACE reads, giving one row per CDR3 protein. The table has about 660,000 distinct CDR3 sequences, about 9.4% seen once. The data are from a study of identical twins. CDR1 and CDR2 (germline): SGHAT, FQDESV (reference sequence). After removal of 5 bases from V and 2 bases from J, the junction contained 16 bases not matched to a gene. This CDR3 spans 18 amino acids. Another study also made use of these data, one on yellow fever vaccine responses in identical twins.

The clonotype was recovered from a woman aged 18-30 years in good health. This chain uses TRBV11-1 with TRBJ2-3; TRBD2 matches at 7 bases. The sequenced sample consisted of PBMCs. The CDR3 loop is CASSNPSGVAGPTDTQYF. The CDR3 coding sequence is TGTGCCAGCAGCAACCCCTCCGGGGTAGCGGGTCCCACAGATACGCAGTATTTT. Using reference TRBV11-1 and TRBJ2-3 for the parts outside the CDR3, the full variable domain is EAEVAQSPRYKITEKSQAVAFWCDPISGHATLYWYRQILGQGPELLVQFQDESVVDDSQLPKDRFSAERLKGVDSTLKIQPAELGDSAMYLCASSNPSGVAGPTDTQYFGPGTRLTVL.